The TCR beta chain under discussion was sequenced for a study of blood T cell repertoires in COVID-19. As for the study in general: Sample material is recorded as cDNA or gDNA derived from T cells, B-cell-depleted T cells, or PBMCs.

In the original processing: The authors estimated nucleated cell counts from reference gene primer amplification. Only in-frame clones appear in the TCRdb table, and some are missing; sequencing was by immunoSEQ multiplex PCR. V, J and clone size derive from that table, while D and trimming were established from the DNA sequence. The data contain about 210,000 clones, 89% of them singletons. Participants were aged 18 to 89 years from more than 20 US areas. Recovered participants had two consecutive negative NP/OP PCR tests, healthcare professional clearance, or symptom resolution. The CDR3 is made up of 15 amino acids. Germline values: CDR1 SGHRS, CDR2 YFSETQ. The trim removed 4 bases at V and 5 bases at J, leaving 7 bases unmatched.

J is TRBJ2-5 and V is TRBV5-1; 11 nucleotides agree with TRBD1. The source of this sequence is a woman between 18 and 30 years old who had recovered from COVID-19. The sequenced sample consisted of PBMCs or T cells enriched from blood (not recorded which). The CDR3 bases are TGCGCCAGCAGCATGTGGACAGGGGGCTGGGAGACCCAGTACTTC. Translated, it gives CASSMWTGGWETQYF.